These 27 T cell receptor beta chains share one sample of origin, sequenced in a study of regulatory T cells in long-lasting Graves disease. Building the TCR beta libraries relied on iRepertoire HTBI primers, and CDR3 regions underwent Arm-PCR. MiXCR, applied by TCRdb to the multiplex PCR reads, yields one record per CDR3 protein. The sample includes 400,000 to 550,000 distinct CDR3 sequences, roughly 17% seen only once; the top ten take 23%. Time point noted: newly diagnosed GD, antithyroid drugs for less than 3 months. PBMC RNA was the source of the TCR library. The same data also went into a second study, on T cells in Graves' hyperthyroidism and ophthalmopathy.

The material sequenced was peripheral blood mononuclear cells (PBMCs), taken at new diagnosis, from a patient treated with antithyroid drugs. The receptors were sampled from a woman between 18 and 29 years old with Graves disease.

Only a few counts were recorded for this clonotype. The CDR3 spells CASSQGPGVTDTQYF. The CDR3 coding sequence is TGCGCCAGCAGCCAGGGTCCGGGGGTGACAGATACGCAGTATTTT. The V and J genes are TRBV5-1 and TRBJ2-3, with a possible D match to TRBD2 (6 bases). Between the trimmed V and J ends, which lost 4 bases and 3 bases, there was a span of 15 bases. CDR1 SGHRS and CDR2 YFSETQ come from the germline V gene. The CDR3 length is 15 residues.

This clonotype has a handful of counts. The chain has TRBV4-3 and TRBJ2-7; D is tentatively TRBD1 or TRBD2 (5 bases each). The CDR3 spans 17 residues. CDR1 and CDR2 (germline): LGHNA, YSLEER. V was pared by 3 bases and J by 2 bases, with 20 bases between. The CDR3 sequence: CASSHLPPGPGTYEQYF. CDR3 sequence (DNA): TGCGCCAGCAGCCATCTCCCTCCGGGACCGGGGACCTACGAGCAGTACTTC.

This rearrangement joins TRBV5-1 to TRBJ2-7, with D possibly TRBD2 on 5 matching bases. This CDR3 has 14 residues. Germline V gene sequence: CDR1 SGHRS, CDR2 YFSETQ. Trimming pared 3 bases from V and 3 bases from J, leaving 13 bases between. Written as DNA, the CDR3 is TGCGCCAGCAGCTCCGGAACCGCGGGCTACGAGCAGTACTTC. It codes for CASSSGTAGYEQYF.

This chain joins TRBV20-1 and TRBJ2-7; 8 bases fit TRBD2. Germline assignment: CDR1 DFQATT and CDR2 SNEGSKA (reference sequence). The junction had 8 bases not matched to a gene; V was cut back by 3 bases and J by 4 bases. The CDR3 has 14 residues. In nucleotides, the CDR3 is TGCAGTGCTAGCACTGGCGGGAGGACTTACGAGCAGTACTTC. Residues: CSASTGGRTYEQYF.

The V gene is TRBV5-6, the J gene TRBJ2-1, with TRBD2 identical over 7 bases. The CDR3 is 13 amino acids. The germline V gene encodes CDR1 SGHDT and CDR2 YYEEEE. Germline trimming cut 5 bases from V and 10 bases from J; bases unmatched to any gene: 9. CDR3 in DNA: TGTGCCAGCAGTGGGGTCGAGGGAGGGGAGCAGTTCTTC. This sequence encodes CASSGVEGGEQFF.

This clonotype was observed many times. V usage is TRBV29-1 and J usage is TRBJ2-7; the D call may be TRBD1 or TRBD2 (5 bases each). The CDR3 covers 13 residues. Trimming removed 8 bases from V and 1 base from J, with 15 bases in between. Germline CDR1 SQVTM, CDR2 ANQGSEA. The DNA of the CDR3 is TGCAGCCCCGCCGTAGAGGGGTCCTACGAGCAGTACTTC. This sequence encodes CSPAVEGSYEQYF.

This clonotype was detected many times. This sequence joins TRBV20-1 and TRBJ2-1; 14 bases line up with TRBD2. From germline, CDR1 is DFQATT and CDR2 SNEGSKA (reference sequence). V trimming: 3 bases; J trimming: 4 bases; junction bases outside the gene matches: 11. This CDR3 has 18 residues. The CDR3 protein is CSASPILGLAGDYNEQFF. In DNA, the CDR3 is TGCAGTGCTAGCCCCATTTTGGGACTAGCGGGAGATTACAATGAGCAGTTCTTC.

The count of this clonotype is one. This sequence may be a read error, since a much larger clone differs from it by one base. Here the CDR3 omits its conserved ending phenylalanine or tryptophan, so a read error is the likely source. This chain links TRBV5-1 with TRBJ2-2, with D possibly TRBD2 on 7 matching bases. The CDR3 runs to 15 residues. Trimming removed 4 bases at V and 0 bases at J, with 10 bases between. The germline V gene encodes CDR1 SGHRS and CDR2 YFSETQ. CDR3 coding DNA: TGCGCCAGCAGCCAAGGGGGGGCGAACACCGGGGAGCTGTTTCTT. It translates to CASSQGGANTGELFL.

The chain couples TRBV19 to TRBJ2-2; D is perhaps TRBD2 (6 bases). The ends were cut back, 4 bases at V and 5 bases at J, with 11 bases in the middle. Germline CDR1 and CDR2: LNHDA and SQIVND (reference sequence). CDR3 length: 14 amino acids. DNA for the CDR3: TGTGCCAGTAGTACGGCGAGCGGGACCGGGGAGCTGTTTTTT. This sequence encodes CASSTASGTGELFF.

This clonotype was recorded a few times. The chain joins TRBV6-1 to TRBJ1-2; D may be TRBD1 (5 bases). The V gene lost 8 bases and the J gene lost 8 bases, with 12 bases spanning the gap. CDR1 is MNHNS and CDR2 is SASEGT in the germline V gene. The CDR3 spans 11 residues. CDR3 sequence (DNA): TGTGCCAGCGGGACGATGGGGGGCTACACCTTC. This sequence encodes CASGTMGGYTF.

This clonotype was seen at least ten times. J is TRBJ2-7 and V is TRBV7-2; the match to TRBD2 covers 9 bases. The length of the CDR3 is 13 residues. J gave up 11 bases and V 6 bases, and 11 bases lay outside the gene matches. Germline V CDR1 and CDR2: SGHTA, FQGNSA. The CDR3 protein is CASSLTLAGIEYF. DNA for the CDR3: TGTGCCAGCAGTTTGACCCTAGCGGGAATCGAGTACTTC. The full variable domain, rest sourced from reference TRBV7-2 and TRBJ2-7, is GAGVSQSPSNKVTEKGKDVELRCDPISGHTALYWYRQSLGQGLEFLIYFQGNSAPDKSGLPSDRFSAERTGGSVSTLTIQRTQQEDSAVYLCASSLTLAGIEYFGPGTRLTVT.

This clonotype has ten or more counts. The chain combines TRBV28 with TRBJ2-3; 8 nucleotides align to TRBD2. Germline CDR1 reads MDHEN; CDR2 reads SYDVKM. The CDR3 spans 15 residues. V shed 1 base, J shed 1 base, and the junction held 1 base outside the gene matches. This chain's CDR3 is CASSLSAGGTDTQYF. Written as DNA, the CDR3 is TGTGCCAGCAGTTTATCAGCGGGAGGCACAGATACGCAGTATTTT.

This clonotype was recorded at least ten times. This chain connects TRBV20-1 to TRBJ2-7; D is undetermined. V lost 5 bases to trimming and J lost 0 bases, with 8 bases between them. Germline V CDR1 and CDR2: DFQATT, SNEGSKA (reference sequence). There are 12 residues in the CDR3. In DNA form, the CDR3 reads TGCAGTGCTCGGACCTCCTCCTACGAGCAGTACTTC. Translating gives CSARTSSYEQYF.

The chain couples TRBV5-1 to TRBJ2-1, with 9 bases fitting TRBD2. CDR1 and CDR2 (germline): SGHRS, YFSETQ. Trimming at V came to 1 base and at J to 3 bases, leaving 5 bases not matched to a gene. The CDR3 runs to 16 residues. CDR3 in amino acids: CASSLLTSGLYNEQFF. The CDR3 nucleotides read TGCGCCAGCAGCTTGCTGACTAGCGGCCTCTACAATGAGCAGTTCTTC. The entire variable domain, with the rest obtained from reference TRBV5-1 and TRBJ2-1, is as follows: KAGVTQTPRYLIKTRGQQVTLSCSPISGHRSVSWYQQTPGQGLQFLFEYFSETQRNKGNFPGRFSGRQFSNSRSEMNVSTLELGDSALYLCASSLLTSGLYNEQFFGPGTRLTVL.

This clonotype was seen at least ten times. J is TRBJ2-3 and V is TRBV5-1; TRBD2 aligns across 9 bases. Germline CDR1 and CDR2: SGHRS and YFSETQ. CDR3 length equals 16 residues. V was pared by 4 bases and J by 5 bases, with 11 bases of the junction left unmatched. The CDR3 DNA sequence: TGCGCCAGCAGCCCCGAGGTAGCGGGAGCTATAGATACGCAGTATTTT. It codes for CASSPEVAGAIDTQYF.

The chain is built from TRBV11-2 and TRBJ2-1, with 11 bases lining up with TRBD2. The assigned J gene may be wrong: the sequence end matches TRBJ2-5 better. Germline V gene lookup returns CDR1 SGHAT and CDR2 FQNNGV. CDR3 length: 18 amino acids. In nucleotides, the CDR3 is TGTGCCAGCAGCTTAGTTAGCGGGAGGGCCACCACCAGAAAGACCCAGTACTTC. Translating gives CASSLVSGRATTRKTQYF.

Many counts were recorded for this clonotype. This chain joins TRBV12-3 or TRBV12-4 and TRBJ2-4; 12 positions agree with TRBD1. Germline trimming cut 7 bases from V and 7 bases from J; bases unmatched to any gene: 14. The CDR3 consists of 17 residues. CDR3 sequence: CASTRNPGTGGRNIQYF. CDR3 nucleotide sequence: TGTGCCAGCACCCGAAACCCCGGGACAGGGGGCCGGAACATTCAGTACTTC.

This clonotype appeared many times. The chain is built from TRBV11-2 and TRBJ2-3; tentative D call: TRBD2 (6 bases). Germline CDR1 reads SGHAT; CDR2 reads FQNNGV. The CDR3 is 16 amino acids. V was shortened by 2 bases and J by 1 base, with 13 bases between the two germline ends. The CDR3 DNA is TGTGCCAGCAGCTTATTGAGCGGGCGGGGCACAGATACGCAGTATTTT. It encodes CASSLLSGRGTDTQYF.

This rearrangement joins TRBV28 to TRBJ1-1; possibly TRBD1 for D (5 bases). Germline V CDR1 and CDR2: MDHEN, SYDVKM. V was pared by 6 bases and J by 2 bases, with 13 bases between. The CDR3 loop spans 14 amino acids. CDR3 amino acids: CASRPGLPNTEAFF. The CDR3 DNA sequence: TGTGCCAGCAGGCCAGGGCTGCCCAACACTGAAGCTTTCTTT.

The chain joins TRBV9 to TRBJ2-2; 14 positions match TRBD2. Trimming took 4 bases from V and 3 from J; bases not matched to a gene: 14. Per the germline V gene, CDR1 is SGDLS and CDR2 is YYNGEE. The CDR3 is 20 residues long. CDR3 loop: CASSRLAGGRYPSYTGELFF. In nucleotides, the CDR3 is TGTGCCAGCAGCCGACTAGCGGGAGGGCGTTACCCCAGTTACACCGGGGAGCTGTTTTTT.

The chain joins TRBV7-9 to TRBJ1-6, with D uncertain. CDR3 size: 15 residues. V was cut by 4 bases and J by 5 bases, with 12 bases left in between. CDR1 and CDR2 (germline): SEHNR, FQNEAQ (reference sequence). Written as DNA, the CDR3 is TGTGCCAGCAGCTCCCGTCCGATCGATAATTCACCCCTCCACTTT. Its translation is CASSSRPIDNSPLHF.

This clonotype was detected a few times. J is TRBJ1-2 and V is TRBV6-5; TRBD1 matches at 10 bases. Germline CDR1 MNHEY, CDR2 SVGAGI. This CDR3 has 14 residues. The V segment lost 0 bases and the J segment 6 bases; nucleotides outside the gene matches: 1. CDR3 protein: CASSYSTGGHGYTF. In DNA, the CDR3 is TGTGCCAGCAGTTACTCGACAGGGGGCCATGGCTACACCTTC.

This clonotype occurred many times. The chain joins TRBV30 to TRBJ1-2; D gene ambiguous. CDR3 size: 11 residues. Trimming shortened V by 4 bases and J by 5 bases, and 8 bases separated the two germline ends. Germline CDR1 is GTSNPN and CDR2 is SVGIG (reference sequence). In nucleotides, the CDR3 is TGTGCCTGGAATCGGGGTTATGGCTACACCTTC. Protein product: CAWNRGYGYTF.

This clonotype was seen ten or more times. The chain combines TRBV5-1 with TRBJ2-1; D is perhaps TRBD1 (7 bases). The V end was cut by 0 bases, the J end by 9 bases, with 16 bases between. CDR3 size: 15 residues. Germline V gives CDR1 SGHRS, CDR2 YFSETQ. The CDR3 region has the DNA TGCGCCAGCAGCTTGGTGTACAGGGGACTGAGTGAGCAGTTCTTC. This encodes CASSLVYRGLSEQFF.

This clonotype was detected ten times or more. The junction departs from germline at one end; a sequencing error may be responsible. The CDR3, as DNA: TGCAGTGCTACCGGGACTAGCGGGACCCGAAAGATCCGCTTC. It codes for CSATGTSGTRKIRF. The chain uses TRBV20-1 and TRBJ2-1; 13 bases fit TRBD2. From germline, CDR1 is DFQATT and CDR2 SNEGSKA (reference sequence). This CDR3 has 14 amino acids.

The chain couples TRBV7-2 to TRBJ1-6, with a weak D call TRBD1 (5 bases). In germline, CDR1 is SGHTA, CDR2 FQGNSA. There are 13 residues in the CDR3. Trimming cost V 7 bases and J 7 bases, with 11 bases left between them. The DNA of the CDR3 is TGTGCCAGCAAAGGGACCGCAAATTCACCCCTCCACTTT. This gives the protein CASKGTANSPLHF.

This clonotype appeared many times. The CDR3, as DNA: TGTGCCAGCAGCTTACGGCTCGACAGGGGGCCCGGGGATACGCAGTATTTT. As protein: CASSLRLDRGPGDTQYF. This chain uses TRBV7-2 with TRBJ2-3, with 10 positions matching TRBD1. With V trimmed by 2 bases and J by 6 bases, 11 bases remained unmatched. The CDR3 loop spans 17 amino acids. From germline, CDR1 is SGHTA and CDR2 FQGNSA.